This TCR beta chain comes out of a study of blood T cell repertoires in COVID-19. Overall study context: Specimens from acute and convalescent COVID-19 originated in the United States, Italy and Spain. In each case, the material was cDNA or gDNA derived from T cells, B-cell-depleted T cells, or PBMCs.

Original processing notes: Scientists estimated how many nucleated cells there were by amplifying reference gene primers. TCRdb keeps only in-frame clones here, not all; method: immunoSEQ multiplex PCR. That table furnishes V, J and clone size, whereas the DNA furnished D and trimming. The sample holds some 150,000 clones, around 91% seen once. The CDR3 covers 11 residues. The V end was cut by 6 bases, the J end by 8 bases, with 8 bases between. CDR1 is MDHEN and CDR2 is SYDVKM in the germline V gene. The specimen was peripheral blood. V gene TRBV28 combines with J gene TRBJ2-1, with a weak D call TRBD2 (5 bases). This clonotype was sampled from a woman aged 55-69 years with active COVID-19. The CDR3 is CASSPGDEQFF. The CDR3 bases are TGTGCCAGCAGCCCCGGGGATGAGCAGTTCTTC. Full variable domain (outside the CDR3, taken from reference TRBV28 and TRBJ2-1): DVKVTQSSRYLVKRTGEKVFLECVQDMDHENMFWYRQDPGLGLRLIYFSYDVKMKEKGDIPEGYSVSREKKERFSLILESASTNQTSMYLCASSPGDEQFFGPGTRLTVL.